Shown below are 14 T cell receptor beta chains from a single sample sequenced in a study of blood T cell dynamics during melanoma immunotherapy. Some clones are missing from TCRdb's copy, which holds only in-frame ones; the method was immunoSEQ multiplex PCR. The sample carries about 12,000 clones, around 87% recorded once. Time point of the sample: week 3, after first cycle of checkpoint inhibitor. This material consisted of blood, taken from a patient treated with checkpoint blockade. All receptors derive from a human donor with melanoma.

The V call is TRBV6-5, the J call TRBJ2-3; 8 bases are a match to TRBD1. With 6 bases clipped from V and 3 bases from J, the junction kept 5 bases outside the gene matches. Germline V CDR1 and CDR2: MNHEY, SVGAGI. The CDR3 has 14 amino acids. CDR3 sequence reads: CASRQQGATDTQYF. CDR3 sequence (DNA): TGTGCCAGCAGACAGCAGGGGGCGACAGATACGCAGTATTTT.

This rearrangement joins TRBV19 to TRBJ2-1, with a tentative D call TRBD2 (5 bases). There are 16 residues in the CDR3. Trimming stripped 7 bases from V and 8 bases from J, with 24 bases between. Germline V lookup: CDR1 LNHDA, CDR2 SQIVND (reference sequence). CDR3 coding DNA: TGTGCCAGTAAAGAAGCGGTCTCGTTGTTGCCGGATGAGCAGTTCTTC. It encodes CASKEAVSLLPDEQFF.

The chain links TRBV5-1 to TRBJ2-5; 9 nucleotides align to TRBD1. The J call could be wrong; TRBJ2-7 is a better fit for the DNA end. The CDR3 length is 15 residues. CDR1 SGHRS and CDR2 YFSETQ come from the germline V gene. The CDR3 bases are TGCGCCAGCAGCTTGCCGGGGACAGGGCTTTACGAGCAGTACTTC. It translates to CASSLPGTGLYEQYF.

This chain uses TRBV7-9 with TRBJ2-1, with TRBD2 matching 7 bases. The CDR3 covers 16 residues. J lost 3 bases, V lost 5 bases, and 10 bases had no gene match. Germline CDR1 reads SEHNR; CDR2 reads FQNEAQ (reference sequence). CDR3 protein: CASSAPGGGYYNEQFF. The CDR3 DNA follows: TGTGCCAGCAGCGCCCCCGGGGGAGGGTACTACAATGAGCAGTTCTTC.

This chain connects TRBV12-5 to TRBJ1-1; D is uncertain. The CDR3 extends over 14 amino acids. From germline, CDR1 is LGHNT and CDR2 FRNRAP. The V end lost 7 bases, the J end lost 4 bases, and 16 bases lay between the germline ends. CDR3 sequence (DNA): TGTGCTAGTGCGGCCGGGATTATAAGCACTGAAGCTTTCTTT. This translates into CASAAGIISTEAFF. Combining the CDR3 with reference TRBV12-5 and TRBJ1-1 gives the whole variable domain DARVTQTPRHKVTEMGQEVTMRCQPILGHNTVFWYRQTMMQGLELLAYFRNRAPLDDSGMPKDRFSAEMPDATLATLKIQPSEPRDSAVYFCASAAGIISTEAFFGQGTRLTVV.

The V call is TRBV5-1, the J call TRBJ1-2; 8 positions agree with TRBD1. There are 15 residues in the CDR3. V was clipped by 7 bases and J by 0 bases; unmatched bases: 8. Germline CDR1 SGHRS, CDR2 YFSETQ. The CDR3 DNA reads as TGCGCCAGCGGAAAAGAGGGACAGGCTAACTATGGCTACACCTTC. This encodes CASGKEGQANYGYTF.

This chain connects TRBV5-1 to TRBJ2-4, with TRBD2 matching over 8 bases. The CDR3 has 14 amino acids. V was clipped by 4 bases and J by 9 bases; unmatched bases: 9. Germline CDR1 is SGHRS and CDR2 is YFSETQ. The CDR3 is CASSPGGLVAIQYF. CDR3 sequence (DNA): TGCGCCAGCAGCCCGGGGGGGCTAGTGGCCATTCAGTACTTC.

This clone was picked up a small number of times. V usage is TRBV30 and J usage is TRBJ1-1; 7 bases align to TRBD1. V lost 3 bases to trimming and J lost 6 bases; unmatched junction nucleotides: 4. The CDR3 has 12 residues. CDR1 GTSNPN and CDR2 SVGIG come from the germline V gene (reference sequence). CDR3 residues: CAWSQGGPEAFF. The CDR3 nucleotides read TGTGCCTGGAGCCAAGGGGGCCCTGAAGCTTTCTTT.

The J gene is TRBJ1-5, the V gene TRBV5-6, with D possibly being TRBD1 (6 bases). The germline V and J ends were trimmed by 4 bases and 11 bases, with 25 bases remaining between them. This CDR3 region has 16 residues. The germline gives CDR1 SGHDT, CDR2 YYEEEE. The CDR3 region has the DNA TGTGCCAGCAGCCTGAGGGCCGGGGGGGCCCAACGGGCCCAGCATTTT. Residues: CASSLRAGGAQRAQHF.

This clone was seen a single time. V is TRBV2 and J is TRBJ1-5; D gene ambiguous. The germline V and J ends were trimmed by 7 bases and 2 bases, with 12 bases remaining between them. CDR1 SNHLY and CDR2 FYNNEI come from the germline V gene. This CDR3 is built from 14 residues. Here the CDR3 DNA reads TGTGCCAGCACCGCCCTTAGGGGCAATCAGCCCCAGCATTTT. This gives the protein CASTALRGNQPQHF.

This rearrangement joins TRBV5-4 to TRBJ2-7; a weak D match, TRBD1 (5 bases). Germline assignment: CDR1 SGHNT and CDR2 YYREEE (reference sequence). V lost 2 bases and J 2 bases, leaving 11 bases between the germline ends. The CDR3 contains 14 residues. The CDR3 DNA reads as TGTGCCAGCAGCTTAACGCAGGGTGCCTACGAGCAGTACTTC. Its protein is CASSLTQGAYEQYF.

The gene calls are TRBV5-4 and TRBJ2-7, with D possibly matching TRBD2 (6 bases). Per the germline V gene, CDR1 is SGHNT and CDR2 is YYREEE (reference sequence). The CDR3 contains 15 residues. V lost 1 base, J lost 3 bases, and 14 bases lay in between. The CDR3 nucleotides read TGTGCCAGCAGCTTGCGGTCCCCGGGGGTCTACGAGCAGTACTTC. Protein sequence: CASSLRSPGVYEQYF.

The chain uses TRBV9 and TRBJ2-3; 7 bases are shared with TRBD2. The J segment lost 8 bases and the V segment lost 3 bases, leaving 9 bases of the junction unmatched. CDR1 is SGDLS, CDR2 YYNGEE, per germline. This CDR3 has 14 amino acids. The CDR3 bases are TGTGCCAGCAGCGCTGGCGGGGGAGTGGGTACGCAGTATTTT. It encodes CASSAGGGVGTQYF.

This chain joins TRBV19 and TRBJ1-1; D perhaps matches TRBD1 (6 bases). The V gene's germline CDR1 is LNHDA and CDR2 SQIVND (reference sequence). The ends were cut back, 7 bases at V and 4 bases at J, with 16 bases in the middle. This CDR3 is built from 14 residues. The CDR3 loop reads CASTPDSSGTEAFF. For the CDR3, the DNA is TGTGCCAGTACCCCGGACAGTTCGGGCACTGAAGCTTTCTTT.